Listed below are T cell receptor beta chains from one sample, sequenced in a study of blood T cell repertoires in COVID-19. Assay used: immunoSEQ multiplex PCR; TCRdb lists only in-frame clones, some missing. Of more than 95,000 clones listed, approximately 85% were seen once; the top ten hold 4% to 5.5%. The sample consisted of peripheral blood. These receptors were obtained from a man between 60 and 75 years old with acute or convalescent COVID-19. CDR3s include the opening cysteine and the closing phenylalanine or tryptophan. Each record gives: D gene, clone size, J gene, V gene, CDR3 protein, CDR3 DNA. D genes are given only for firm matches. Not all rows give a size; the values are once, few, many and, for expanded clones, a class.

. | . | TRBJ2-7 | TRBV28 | CASSTHGQRPDDEQYF | TGTGCCAGCAGTACCCACGGACAGCGGCCTGATGACGAGCAGTACTTC
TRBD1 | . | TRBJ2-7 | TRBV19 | CASSTGTALDHEQYF | TGTGCCAGTAGTACCGGGACAGCCCTAGACCACGAGCAGTACTTC
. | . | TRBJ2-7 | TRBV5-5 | CASSLPPGEQYF | TGTGCCAGCAGCCTCCCTCCGGGGGAGCAGTACTTC
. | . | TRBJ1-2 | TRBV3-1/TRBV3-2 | CASSQDPYAGVHGYTF | TGTGCCAGCAGCCAAGATCCCTATGCAGGGGTGCACGGCTACACCTTC
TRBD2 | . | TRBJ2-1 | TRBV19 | CASSIGRLAGGPGEQFF | TGTGCCAGTAGTATAGGTAGGTTAGCGGGAGGGCCTGGAGAGCAGTTCTTC
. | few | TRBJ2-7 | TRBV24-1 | CATSAGYEQYF | TGTGCCACCAGTGCGGGCTACGAGCAGTACTTC
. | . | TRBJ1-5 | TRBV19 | CASSLSLYQPQHF | TGTGCCAGTAGTTTGTCACTCTATCAGCCCCAGCATTTT
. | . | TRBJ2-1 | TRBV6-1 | CASREGGNYNEQFF | TGTGCCAGCAGGGAAGGCGGGAATTACAATGAGCAGTTCTTC
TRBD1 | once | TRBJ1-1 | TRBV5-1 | CASSLAGGGTEAFF | TGCGCCAGCAGCTTGGCAGGGGGCGGCACTGAAGCTTTCTTT
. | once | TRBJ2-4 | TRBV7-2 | CASSPGLQGGGNIQYF | TGTGCCAGCAGCCCTGGGCTTCAGGGAGGAGGGAACATTCAGTACTTC
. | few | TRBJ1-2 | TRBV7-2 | CASSQWGGQNYGYTF | TGTGCCAGCAGCCAATGGGGGGGGCAGAACTATGGCTACACCTTC
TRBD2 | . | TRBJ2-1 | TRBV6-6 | CASSYTGTNTYNEQFF | TGTGCCAGCAGTTACACCGGGACTAACACCTACAATGAGCAGTTCTTC
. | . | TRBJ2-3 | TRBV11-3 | CASSSTYVRADTQYF | TGTGCCAGCAGCTCCACTTACGTGCGGGCAGATACGCAGTATTTT
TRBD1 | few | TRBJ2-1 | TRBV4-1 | CASSQARQGAGNEQFF | TGCGCCAGCAGCCAAGCACGACAGGGGGCGGGGAATGAGCAGTTCTTC
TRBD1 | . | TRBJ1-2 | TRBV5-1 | CASSHRPGGVYGYTF | TGCGCCAGCAGCCATCGGCCAGGGGGCGTCTATGGCTACACCTTC
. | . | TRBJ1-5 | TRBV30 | CAWSVQGRHQPQHF | TGTGCCTGGAGTGTTCAGGGTAGGCATCAGCCCCAGCATTTT
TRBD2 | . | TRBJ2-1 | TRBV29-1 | CSVEDAAGDLNEQFF | TGCAGCGTTGAAGACGCAGCGGGGGACCTAAATGAGCAGTTCTTC
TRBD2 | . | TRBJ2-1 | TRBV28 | CASRTSGSYYNEQFF | TGTGCCAGCCGAACCAGCGGGAGCTACTACAATGAGCAGTTCTTC
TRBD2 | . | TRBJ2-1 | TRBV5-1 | CASSLKSSGNNEQFF | TGCGCCAGCAGCTTGAAGTCTAGCGGGAACAATGAGCAGTTCTTC
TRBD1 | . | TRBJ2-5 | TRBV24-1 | CATSDFLRTAQDRDRGPEETQYF | TGTGCCACCAGTGATTTTCTCAGGACTGCCCAGGATAGGGACAGGGGGCCGGAAGAGACCCAGTACTTC
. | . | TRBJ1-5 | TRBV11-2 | CASSLDAGAQPQHF | TGTGCCAGCAGCTTAGACGCGGGGGCGCAGCCCCAGCATTTT
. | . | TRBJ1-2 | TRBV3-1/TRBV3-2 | CASSQLIQANYGYTF | TGTGCCAGCAGCCAACTGATTCAGGCGAACTATGGCTACACCTTC
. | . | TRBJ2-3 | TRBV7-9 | CASSFARHTDTQYF | TGTGCCAGCAGCTTTGCCCGACACACAGATACGCAGTATTTT
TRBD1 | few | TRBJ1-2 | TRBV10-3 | CAIRQGVSSNYGYTF | TGTGCCATTAGACAGGGGGTATCCTCTAACTATGGCTACACCTTC
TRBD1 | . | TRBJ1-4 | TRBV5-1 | CASSGGQVGEKLFF | TGCGCCAGCAGCGGTGGACAGGTGGGGGAAAAACTGTTTTTT
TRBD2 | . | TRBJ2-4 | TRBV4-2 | CASSQGASGGAVAKNIQYF | TGTGCCAGCAGCCAAGGGGCTAGCGGGGGGGCTGTAGCCAAAAACATTCAGTACTTC
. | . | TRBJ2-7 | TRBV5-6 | CASSFYSSYEQYF | TGTGCCAGCAGCTTTTACAGCTCCTACGAGCAGTACTTC
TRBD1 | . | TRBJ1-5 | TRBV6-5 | CASSFDRGNQPQHF | TGTGCCAGCAGTTTCGACAGGGGAAATCAGCCCCAGCATTTT
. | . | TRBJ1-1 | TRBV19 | CASSVRLVDTEAFF | TGTGCCAGTAGTGTACGGTTGGTTGACACTGAAGCTTTCTTT
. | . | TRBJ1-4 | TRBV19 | CASSVQGFNEKLFF | TGTGCCAGTAGCGTACAGGGATTTAATGAAAAACTGTTTTTT
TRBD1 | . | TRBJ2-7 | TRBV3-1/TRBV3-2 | CASSQGETGTYEQYF | TGTGCCAGCAGCCAAGGGGAGACAGGGACCTACGAGCAGTACTTC
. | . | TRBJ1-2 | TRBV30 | CAWSYGRHGYTF | TGTGCCTGGAGTTACGGGAGGCATGGCTACACCTTC
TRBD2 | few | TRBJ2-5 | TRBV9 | CASSISGVQETQYF | TGTGCCAGCAGCATTAGCGGGGTACAAGAGACCCAGTACTTC
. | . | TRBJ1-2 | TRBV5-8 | CASSSPPGVEIYTF | TGTGCCAGCAGCTCCCCCCCCGGGGTGGAGATCTACACCTTC
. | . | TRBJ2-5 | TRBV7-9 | CASSLESLTQYF | TGTGCCAGCAGTCTAGAGTCCCTTACCCAGTACTTC
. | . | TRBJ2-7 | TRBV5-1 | CASSFGESSYEQYF | TGCGCCAGCAGCTTTGGAGAGAGCTCCTACGAGCAGTACTTC
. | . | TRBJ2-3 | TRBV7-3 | CASSLQGLADTQYF | TGTGCCAGCAGCTTACAGGGATTGGCAGATACGCAGTATTTT
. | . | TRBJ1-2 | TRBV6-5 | CASSYSTGVTNYGYTF | TGTGCCAGCAGTTACTCGACGGGAGTGACTAACTATGGCTACACCTTC
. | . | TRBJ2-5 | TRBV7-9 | CASSLDHPLQETQYF | TGTGCCAGCAGCTTAGACCACCCGCTACAAGAGACCCAGTACTTC
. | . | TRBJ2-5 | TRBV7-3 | CASSPWGLPQETQYF | TGTGCCAGCAGCCCCTGGGGACTGCCCCAAGAGACCCAGTACTTC